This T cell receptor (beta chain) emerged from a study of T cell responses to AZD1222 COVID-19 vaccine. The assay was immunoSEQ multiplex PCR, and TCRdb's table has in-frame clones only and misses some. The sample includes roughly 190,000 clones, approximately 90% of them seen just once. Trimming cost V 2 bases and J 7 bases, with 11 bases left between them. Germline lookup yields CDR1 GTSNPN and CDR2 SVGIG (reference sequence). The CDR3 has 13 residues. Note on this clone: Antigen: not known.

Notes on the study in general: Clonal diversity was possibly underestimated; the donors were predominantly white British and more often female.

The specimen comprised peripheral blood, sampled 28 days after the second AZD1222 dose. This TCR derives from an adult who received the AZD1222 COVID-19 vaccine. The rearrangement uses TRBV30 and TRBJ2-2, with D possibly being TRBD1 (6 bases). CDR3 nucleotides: TGTGCCTGGAGTAACAGGGTAGGCGGGGAGCTGTTTTTT. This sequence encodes CAWSNRVGGELFF. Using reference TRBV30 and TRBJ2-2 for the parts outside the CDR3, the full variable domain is SQTIHQWPATLVQPVGSPLSLECTVEGTSNPNLYWYRQAAGRGLQLLFYSVGIGQISSEVPQNLSASRPQDRQFILSSKKLLLSDSGFYLCAWSNRVGGELFFGEGSRLTVL.